This T cell receptor beta chain derives from a study of CD8+CD57+ T cells in acquired aplastic anemia. Study-level information: Sorted CD4+ plus CD8+ cells gave DNA averaging around 3.2 ug. General study points: In CD8+ cells, Simpson's diversity showed no significant difference between patients and controls.

Researchers used genomic DNA as the template to profile TCR beta VDJ and CDR3. One entry per CDR3 protein results from TCRdb running MiXCR on the reads. The sample consists of about 68,000 distinct CDR3 sequences, roughly 50% of them appearing once. This clonotype has just a few counts. Its antigen is unidentified. The CDR3 contains 12 residues. Looked up from germline, CDR1 is SQVTM and CDR2 is ANQGSEA. The ends were cut back, 4 bases at V and 6 bases at J, with 12 bases in the middle. The V gene is TRBV29-1, the J gene TRBJ1-2, with D unclear. The TCR comes from a human donor in good health, serving as a control. Specimen: sorted CD4+, CD8+, or CD8+CD57+ T cells (not recorded which) from PBMCs. The CDR3 is CSVVEQDNGYTF. Here the CDR3 DNA reads TGCAGCGTTGTCGAGCAGGATAATGGCTACACCTTC. Based on the CDR3 plus reference TRBV29-1 and TRBJ1-2, the full variable domain is SAVISQKPSRDICQRGTSLTIQCQVDSQVTMMFWYRQQPGQSLTLIATANQGSEATYESGFVIDKFPISRPNLTFSTLTVSNMSPEDSSIYLCSVVEQDNGYTFGSGTRLTVV.